Listed below are T cell receptor beta chains from one sample, sequenced in a study of CD8 T cells in Susac syndrome. TCRdb re-called the immunoSEQ multiplex PCR reads through MiXCR, storing one row per CDR3 protein. The table records approximately 190,000 distinct CDR3 sequences, approximately 96% of them present only once. Source material: CD4+ T cells from PBMCs. These receptors were taken from a human donor with Susac syndrome. Each CDR3 is given with its conserved first and last residue. A D gene is named only where the DNA matches it firmly. Clone size is shown for a subset of rows, as once, few, many or a class of expanded clone.

- | TRBJ2-1 | TRBV5-1 | TRBD2 | CASSLAGGRMHEQFF | TGCGCCAGCAGCCTAGCGGGGGGGCGAATGCATGAGCAGTTCTTC
- | TRBJ2-3 | TRBV20-1 | TRBD2 | CSAPSGGADTQYF | TGCAGTGCTCCTAGCGGGGGGGCGGATACGCAGTATTTT
- | TRBJ2-2 | TRBV6-5 | - | CASSYTQPGANTGELFF | TGTGCCAGCAGTTACACCCAACCCGGAGCGAACACCGGGGAGCTGTTTTTT
- | TRBJ2-3 | TRBV7-3 | TRBD2 | CASSLTGGRTDTQYF | TGTGCCAGCAGCTTAACGGGGGGGAGGACAGATACGCAGTATTTT
once | TRBJ1-6 | TRBV20-1 | - | CSAREGGKPNSPLHF | TGCAGTGCTAGGGAAGGCGGGAAACCTAATTCACCCCTCCACTTT
- | TRBJ1-5 | TRBV4-3 | - | CASSQEYGRNQPQHF | TGCGCCAGCAGCCAAGAGTATGGCAGGAATCAGCCCCAGCATTTT
- | TRBJ2-1 | TRBV5-4 | TRBD2 | CASSSTSTSINEQFF | TGTGCCAGCAGCTCGACTAGCACGAGTATCAATGAGCAGTTCTTC
- | TRBJ2-5 | TRBV5-1 | TRBD2 | CASSTQGSGQETQYF | TGCGCCAGCAGCACCCAAGGTAGCGGGCAAGAGACCCAGTACTTC
- | TRBJ1-3 | TRBV30 | - | CACLVGVSGNTIYF | TGTGCCTGCCTAGTCGGAGTCTCTGGAAACACCATATATTTT
- | TRBJ2-1 | TRBV29-1 | - | CSVLAGSSYNEQFF | TGCAGCGTGTTGGCTGGGAGCTCCTACAATGAGCAGTTCTTC
- | TRBJ2-7 | TRBV7-2 | - | CASSLIVNSYEQYF | TGTGCCAGCAGCTTAATAGTAAACTCCTACGAGCAGTACTTC
- | TRBJ1-2 | TRBV7-2 | - | CASSLAGGQRYGYTF | TGTGCCAGCAGCTTAGCCGGAGGACAGCGCTATGGCTACACCTTC
- | TRBJ1-5 | TRBV19 | - | CASSITRSQPQHF | TGTGCCAGTAGTATAACAAGGTCACAGCCCCAGCATTTT
once | TRBJ2-5 | TRBV5-1 | TRBD1 | CASSLEDRAETQYF | TGCGCCAGCAGCTTGGAGGACAGGGCAGAGACCCAGTACTTC
- | TRBJ2-3 | TRBV20-1 | TRBD2 | CSAGRISGGLPSRTDTQYF | TGCAGTGCTGGACGAATTAGCGGGGGCCTTCCTTCCCGCACAGATACGCAGTATTTT
few | TRBJ1-5 | TRBV5-1 | - | CASSLGGNDHPQHF | TGCGCCAGCAGCTTGGGGGGTAATGATCACCCCCAGCATTTT
- | TRBJ1-6 | TRBV6-1 | TRBD1 | CASSTTTGTLHF | TGTGCCAGCAGCACTACGACAGGGACTCTCCACTTT
- | TRBJ2-5 | TRBV5-4 | TRBD1 | CASSRQGSTETQYF | TGTGCCAGCAGCAGACAGGGAAGTACGGAGACCCAGTACTTC
- | TRBJ2-1 | TRBV12-3/TRBV12-4 | - | CASSRQTSALYNEQFF | TGTGCCAGCAGCCGACAGACTAGTGCCCTATACAATGAGCAGTTCTTC
- | TRBJ1-1 | TRBV29-1 | - | CSVANRMNTEAFF | TGCAGCGTTGCGAACAGAATGAACACTGAAGCTTTCTTT
- | TRBJ2-5 | TRBV5-4 | - | CASSLGGMIGETQYF | TGTGCCAGCAGCTTGGGGGGGATGATAGGGGAGACCCAGTACTTC
- | TRBJ2-1 | TRBV29-1 | - | CSVVRQGGNEQFF | TGCAGCGTTGTTCGCCAGGGGGGGAATGAGCAGTTCTTC
- | TRBJ2-2 | TRBV3-1 | - | CASSQVGTTGELFF | TGTGCCAGCAGCCAAGTAGGGACCACCGGGGAGCTGTTTTTT
- | TRBJ1-5 | TRBV9 | - | CASRANQPQHF | TGTGCCAGCAGGGCCAATCAGCCCCAGCATTTT
- | TRBJ2-7 | TRBV10-3 | - | CAISEAQPNYEQYF | TGTGCCATCAGTGAGGCCCAGCCAAACTACGAGCAGTACTTC
- | TRBJ1-2 | TRBV4-3 | - | CASSQEDGDGYTF | TGCGCCAGCAGCCAGGAGGACGGCGATGGCTACACCTTC
- | TRBJ1-5 | TRBV12-3/TRBV12-4 | - | CASSLTRESNQPQHF | TGTGCCAGCAGTTTAACGAGGGAGAGCAATCAGCCCCAGCATTTT
- | TRBJ2-1 | TRBV30 | TRBD2 | CARGLAGGGYNEQFF | TGTGCCCGAGGACTAGCGGGGGGAGGATACAATGAGCAGTTCTTC
few | TRBJ1-1 | TRBV19 | - | CASSLTEDTEAFF | TGTGCCAGTAGTCTAACAGAGGACACTGAAGCTTTCTTT
- | TRBJ2-1 | TRBV20-1 | TRBD1 | CSAPGQGVNEQFF | TGCAGTGCTCCGGGACAGGGGGTCAATGAGCAGTTCTTC
- | TRBJ1-1 | TRBV7-9 | TRBD1 | CASSGQGIGEAFF | TGTGCCAGCAGCGGACAGGGTATTGGTGAAGCTTTCTTT
- | TRBJ2-7 | TRBV10-3 | TRBD2 | CASGSGLSSSYEQYF | TGTGCCAGCGGATCGGGACTATCCAGCTCCTACGAGCAGTACTTC
- | TRBJ2-3 | TRBV15 | TRBD1 | CATSRDRITGTGGIADTQYF | TGTGCCACCAGCAGAGATCGGATAACCGGGACAGGGGGAATCGCAGATACGCAGTATTTT
- | TRBJ2-7 | TRBV7-6 | - | CASSLVGYNEQYF | TGTGCCAGCAGCTTAGTAGGGTACAACGAGCAGTACTTC
- | TRBJ2-1 | TRBV4-3 | TRBD2 | CASSQVAGLAYDNEQFF | TGCGCCAGCAGCCAAGTAGCCGGACTAGCGTACGACAATGAGCAGTTCTTC
- | TRBJ2-3 | TRBV27 | TRBD2 | CASSLSGNRPTDTQYF | TGTGCCAGCAGTTTAAGCGGGAACCGTCCCACAGATACGCAGTATTTT
- | TRBJ2-2 | TRBV6-4 | TRBD1 | CASSDSPGGPGELFF | TGTGCCAGCAGTGACTCGCCAGGGGGACCCGGGGAGCTGTTTTTT
- | TRBJ1-1 | TRBV4-2 | - | CASSQELRGDTEAFF | TGTGCCAGCAGCCAAGAGTTAAGGGGGGACACTGAAGCTTTCTTT
- | TRBJ1-2 | TRBV29-1 | TRBD1 | CSVGDRGQPLANYGYTF | TGCAGCGTCGGGGACAGGGGACAACCGTTAGCTAACTATGGCTACACCTTC
- | TRBJ2-2 | TRBV20-1 | - | CSALSSGPNTGELFF | TGCAGTGCTCTCTCATCGGGACCGAACACCGGGGAGCTGTTTTTT
- | TRBJ2-1 | TRBV3-1 | - | CASSQVYNEQFF | TGTGCCAGCAGCCAAGTCTACAATGAGCAGTTCTTC
- | TRBJ1-5 | TRBV25-1 | - | CASSEWGRDQPQHF | TGTGCCAGCAGTGAATGGGGGAGAGATCAGCCCCAGCATTTT
- | TRBJ2-7 | TRBV29-1 | - | CSVSGAESSYEQYF | TGCAGCGTCTCGGGGGCGGAGAGCTCCTACGAGCAGTACTTC
- | TRBJ1-5 | TRBV4-3 | - | CASSQDRPQTTFWGQPQHF | TGCGCCAGCAGCCAAGATAGGCCTCAGACAACCTTTTGGGGTCAGCCCCAGCATTTT
- | TRBJ2-3 | TRBV19 | TRBD1 | CAAGNRGRTDTQYF | TGTGCCGCGGGCAACAGGGGGAGAACAGATACGCAGTATTTT
few | TRBJ1-5 | TRBV5-4 | - | CASSFGRDQPQHF | TGTGCCAGCAGCTTCGGGCGGGACCAGCCCCAGCATTTT
- | TRBJ2-1 | TRBV19 | - | CASTGANWLVDSYNEQFF | TGTGCCAGTACGGGCGCCAATTGGCTGGTCGACTCCTACAATGAGCAGTTCTTC
- | TRBJ2-1 | TRBV12-3/TRBV12-4 | - | CASSFRDGRATYNEQFF | TGTGCCAGCAGTTTCCGCGATGGGCGGGCCACCTACAATGAGCAGTTCTTC
once | TRBJ2-5 | TRBV24-1 | - | CATSDPGAGETQYF | TGTGCCACCAGTGATCCAGGGGCGGGAGAGACCCAGTACTTC
- | TRBJ2-7 | TRBV20-1 | TRBD2 | CSAMLAGAYEQYF | TGCAGTGCTATGTTGGCGGGAGCCTACGAGCAGTACTTC
- | TRBJ1-2 | TRBV19 | - | CASGAGYGYTF | TGTGCCAGTGGGGCAGGCTATGGCTACACCTTC
- | TRBJ2-5 | TRBV14 | TRBD2 | CASSQGLLAGFSQETQYF | TGTGCCAGCAGCCAAGGTTTGCTAGCGGGGTTTTCCCAAGAGACCCAGTACTTC
- | TRBJ1-6 | TRBV3-1 | - | CASSQVGGMGLPLHF | TGTGCCAGCAGCCAAGTTGGTGGGATGGGTTTACCCCTCCACTTT
- | TRBJ2-7 | TRBV6-5 | TRBD1 | CASSRGTGWAQYF | TGTGCCAGCAGTCGCGGGACAGGGTGGGCGCAGTACTTC
- | TRBJ2-3 | TRBV20-1 | - | CSARASRASGTDTQYF | TGCAGTGCTAGAGCAAGTAGGGCGTCCGGCACAGATACGCAGTATTTT
- | TRBJ1-1 | TRBV5-4 | - | CASSLRQAYTEAFF | TGTGCCAGCAGCTTGAGACAGGCTTACACTGAAGCTTTCTTT
- | TRBJ2-7 | TRBV9 | TRBD1 | CASSVRTGDEQYF | TGTGCCAGCAGCGTAAGGACAGGGGACGAGCAGTACTTC
- | TRBJ1-5 | TRBV30 | - | CAWSVPLDRLGNQPQHF | TGTGCCTGGAGTGTACCTCTCGACAGGCTGGGCAATCAGCCCCAGCATTTT
- | TRBJ2-3 | TRBV3-1 | - | CASSHSDGIFGTQYF | TGTGCCAGCAGCCATTCTGACGGAATATTTGGTACGCAGTATTTT
- | TRBJ2-7 | TRBV6-2/TRBV6-3 | TRBD2 | CASSQRGGGEYEQYF | TGTGCCAGCAGCCAGCGGGGGGGCGGCGAGTACGAGCAGTACTTC